The 21 T cell receptor beta chains listed next were all sequenced from one sample in a study of cytomegalovirus exposure and HLA in healthy donors. With 60 Vbeta and 13 Jbeta primers, the PCR was carried out. Measured with immunoSEQ multiplex PCR; TCRdb has only the in-frame clones, and not every one. The listing contains roughly 64,000 clones. Material for sequencing was PBMCs. The receptors originated from a woman younger than 35 in good health and CMV-seronegative.

The chain combines TRBV6-5 with TRBJ1-2; maybe TRBD1 (6 bases). V lost 0 bases and J 8 bases, leaving 13 bases between the germline ends. This CDR3 has 14 amino acids. CDR1 and CDR2 from the germline V gene are MNHEY and SVGAGI. The DNA of the CDR3 is TGTGCCAGCAGTTACTCCTTACAGGGCCGGGGCTACACCTTC. It codes for CASSYSLQGRGYTF.

This rearrangement joins TRBV29-1 to TRBJ1-1; TRBD1 matches 11 bases. Germline CDR1 SQVTM, CDR2 ANQGSEA. The CDR3 contains 13 residues. Trimming removed 7 bases from V and 11 bases from J; junction bases left unmatched: 12. CDR3: CSATGTGGFGAFF. Written as DNA, the CDR3 is TGCAGCGCCACCGGGACAGGGGGATTTGGGGCTTTCTTT.

The chain is built from TRBV2 and TRBJ1-1; no clear D. The V gene's germline CDR1 is SNHLY and CDR2 FYNNEI. V was shortened by 1 base and J by 1 base, with 4 bases between the two germline ends. This CDR3 contains 13 residues. The chain's CDR3 is CASSEVRNTEAFF. The CDR3 nucleotides are TGTGCCAGCAGTGAAGTCCGGAACACTGAAGCTTTCTTT.

This chain joins TRBV5-1 and TRBJ2-5, with TRBD2 matching over 7 bases. Unmatched junction bases numbered 5, after V lost 1 base and J lost 2 bases. Germline assignment: CDR1 SGHRS and CDR2 YFSETQ. This CDR3 contains 15 residues. DNA for the CDR3: TGCGCCAGCAGCTTGTTGAGCGGGGATCAAGAGACCCAGTACTTC. Residues: CASSLLSGDQETQYF.

V gene TRBV28 combines with J gene TRBJ1-2, with a weak D call TRBD1 (6 bases). Trimming removed 2 bases from V and 8 bases from J, with 12 bases in between. CDR3 length: 13 residues. CDR1 MDHEN and CDR2 SYDVKM come from the germline V gene. CDR3 nucleotides: TGTGCCAGCAGTTTAGGGGGGGCTCGGGGCTACACCTTC. As protein: CASSLGGARGYTF.

The J gene is TRBJ2-1, the V gene TRBV9; tentative D call: TRBD1 (5 bases). V shed 4 bases and J shed 3 bases, with 14 bases lying between them. This CDR3 is built from 15 residues. Looked up from germline, CDR1 is SGDLS and CDR2 is YYNGEE. DNA for the CDR3: TGTGCCAGCAGCCCTACAGGCGACTTCTACAATGAGCAGTTCTTC. This gives the protein CASSPTGDFYNEQFF.

This chain joins TRBV4-1 and TRBJ1-3; 10 positions agree with TRBD1. V trimming: 3 bases; J trimming: 4 bases; junction bases outside the gene matches: 9. This CDR3 is built from 17 residues. The germline V gene has CDR1 MGHRA and CDR2 YSYEKL. CDR3: CASSQGQGLRSGNTIYF. CDR3 nucleotides: TGCGCCAGCAGCCAGGGACAGGGGCTACGATCCGGAAACACCATATATTTT.

The V call is TRBV30, the J call TRBJ2-3; the match to TRBD2 covers 8 bases. The CDR3 totals 15 residues. Per germline, CDR1 GTSNPN and CDR2 SVGIG (reference sequence). J was trimmed by 3 bases and V by 5 bases; bases with no gene match: 10. CDR3 nucleotide sequence: TGTGCCTGGGGGGCACAGCGGGAGATGACAGATACGCAGTATTTT. Translated: CAWGAQREMTDTQYF.

This chain uses TRBV6-6 with TRBJ1-5; TRBD1 aligns across 9 bases. The ends lost 5 bases at V and 1 base at J; junction bases unmatched: 6. Germline V gene lookup returns CDR1 MNHNY and CDR2 SVGAGI (reference sequence). The CDR3 covers 16 residues. This CDR3 reads CASSRTGDTSNQPQHF. The CDR3 nucleotides are TGTGCCAGCAGTAGGACAGGGGATACCAGCAATCAGCCCCAGCATTTT.

The chain joins TRBV6-1 to TRBJ2-7, with D maybe TRBD2 (5 bases). The V gene lost 4 bases and the J gene lost 2 bases, with 6 bases spanning the gap. Germline values: CDR1 MNHNS, CDR2 SASEGT. The CDR3 runs 12 residues. The CDR3 region is CASSAEAYEQYF. In DNA form, the CDR3 reads TGTGCCAGCAGTGCGGAGGCCTACGAGCAGTACTTC.

The V gene is TRBV30, the J gene TRBJ2-7; no clear D gene. Looked up from germline, CDR1 is GTSNPN and CDR2 is SVGIG (reference sequence). V gave up 2 bases and J gave up 2 bases, with 7 bases separating them. The length of the CDR3 is 12 residues. CDR3: CAWSTLAYEQYF. The CDR3 DNA follows: TGTGCCTGGAGTACCCTAGCCTACGAGCAGTACTTC.

The chain employs TRBV28 and TRBJ2-2, with D perhaps TRBD2 (5 bases). The CDR3 loop spans 14 amino acids. Trimming removed 6 bases at V and 5 bases at J, with 13 bases between. Germline V gene lookup returns CDR1 MDHEN and CDR2 SYDVKM. The CDR3 coding sequence is TGTGCCAGCAGAGTCGGGATATCTACCGGGGAGCTGTTTTTT. As protein: CASRVGISTGELFF.

The chain is built from TRBV6-1 and TRBJ2-1, with a possible D match to TRBD2 (5 bases). The V end lost 3 bases, the J end lost 0 bases, and 9 bases lay between the germline ends. Per germline, CDR1 MNHNS and CDR2 SASEGT. The CDR3 is 15 amino acids. CDR3 sequence: CASSDPAGSYNEQFF. CDR3 DNA: TGTGCCAGCAGTGATCCGGCGGGCTCCTACAATGAGCAGTTCTTC.

V and J are TRBV30 and TRBJ2-2; D remains ambiguous. CDR1 and CDR2 from the germline V gene are GTSNPN and SVGIG (reference sequence). The CDR3 is made up of 12 amino acids. Trimming removed 0 bases at V and 7 bases at J, with 6 bases between. The CDR3 DNA reads as TGTGCCTGGAGTGTACAGTTCGGGGAGCTGTTTTTT. This translates into CAWSVQFGELFF. The variable domain in full, completed from reference TRBV30 and TRBJ2-2, reads SQTIHQWPATLVQPVGSPLSLECTVEGTSNPNLYWYRQAAGRGLQLLFYSVGIGQISSEVPQNLSASRPQDRQFILSSKKLLLSDSGFYLCAWSVQFGELFFGEGSRLTVL.

The CDR3 sequence: CASSPNRGYENTEAFF. Written as DNA, the CDR3 is TGTGCCAGCTCACCAAACAGGGGTTATGAGAACACTGAAGCTTTCTTT. The chain is built from TRBV18 and TRBJ1-1; the match to TRBD1 covers 7 bases. The CDR3 loop spans 16 amino acids. Germline CDR1 KGHSH, CDR2 LQKENI. V shed 2 bases and J 1 base; nucleotides not matched to a gene: 7.

The chain carries TRBV6-1 and TRBJ1-4; no firm D call. Germline CDR1 reads MNHNS; CDR2 reads SASEGT. This CDR3 is 14 amino acids long. The V gene lost 4 bases and the J gene lost 3 bases, with 9 bases spanning the gap. The DNA of the CDR3 is TGTGCCAGCAGTGTTCACAGTTCTAATGAAAAACTGTTTTTT. Its translation: CASSVHSSNEKLFF.

The chain links TRBV7-9 to TRBJ1-1; D is possibly TRBD1 (5 bases). V was clipped by 4 bases and J by 7 bases, with 19 bases between them. The CDR3 contains 15 residues. Germline assignment: CDR1 SEHNR and CDR2 FQNEAQ (reference sequence). CDR3 residues: CASSSRAPDGGEAFF. CDR3 DNA sequence: TGTGCCAGCAGCTCCCGGGCCCCGGACGGGGGTGAAGCTTTCTTT.

The chain couples TRBV4-2 to TRBJ1-4; a weak D match, TRBD1 (5 bases). From germline, CDR1 is LGHNA and CDR2 YNFKEQ. V was trimmed by 1 base and J by 3 bases, leaving 9 bases between them. This CDR3 has 15 residues. CDR3 bases: TGTGCCAGCAGCCAAGGAGACAGTTCTAATGAAAAACTGTTTTTT. It codes for CASSQGDSSNEKLFF.

The chain is built from TRBV13 and TRBJ2-1; D is possibly TRBD2 (5 bases). CDR3 length: 15 amino acids. V lost 3 bases and J 5 bases, leaving 14 bases between the germline ends. Germline V gene data show CDR1 as PRHDT and CDR2 as FYEKMQ (reference sequence). For the CDR3, the DNA is TGTGCCAGCAGCTTTTTGGAGGACGGTAACAATGAGCAGTTCTTC. Translation gives CASSFLEDGNNEQFF.

The genes are TRBV6-5 and TRBJ1-2; no clear D gene. Germline V lookup: CDR1 MNHEY, CDR2 SVGAGI. The V gene lost 0 bases and the J gene lost 7 bases, with 15 bases spanning the gap. The CDR3 has 15 residues. CDR3 nucleotide sequence: TGTGCCAGCAGTTACTCCCCGGGCCGGGATGGTGGCTACACCTTC. Translation gives CASSYSPGRDGGYTF.

A word on this clone: Sequence at one end of the junction differs from germline and may be a read error. The genes are TRBV30 and TRBJ2-1; 8 nucleotides agree with TRBD2. Germline V lookup: CDR1 GTSNPN, CDR2 SVGIG (reference sequence). CDR3 length: 15 amino acids. The chain's CDR3 is CAGSFGTSQVNEQFF. CDR3 DNA sequence: TGTGCCGGGAGTTTCGGGACTAGTCAGGTCAATGAGCAGTTCTTC.